This is a list of T cell receptor beta chains from one sample in a study of cytomegalovirus exposure and HLA in healthy donors. The assay was immunoSEQ multiplex PCR, and TCRdb's table has in-frame clones only and misses some. Of fewer than 120,000 clones in the sample, less than 85% were seen once. Input material: PBMCs. Receptors were obtained from a man aged 25-45 years in good health and CMV-seropositive. The CDR3 runs from the conserved cysteine through the conserved F or W. A D gene is named only where the DNA matches it firmly. The size field is filled for only some rows; it gives once, few, many or a size class.

>-|TRBV5-1|TRBD1|TRBJ1-5
CASSYTGDQPQHF
TGCGCCAGCAGCTATACAGGGGACCAGCCCCAGCATTTT
>-|TRBV2|TRBD2|TRBJ2-7
CASSGLAGTSYEQYF
TGTGCCAGCAGTGGACTAGCGGGGACCTCCTACGAGCAGTACTTC
>-|TRBV27|TRBD2|TRBJ2-7
CASSFAGAYEQYF
TGTGCCAGCAGTTTCGCGGGGGCCTACGAGCAGTACTTC
>-|TRBV7-6|TRBD1|TRBJ1-2
CASSPSGTGPRYGYTF
TGTGCCAGCAGCCCCTCCGGGACAGGGCCTCGCTATGGCTACACCTTC
>-|TRBV10-1|TRBD2|TRBJ2-5
CASSALAVGETQYF
TGCGCCAGCAGTGCCCTAGCGGTGGGGGAGACCCAGTACTTC
>-|TRBV19|-|TRBJ2-3
CASSIQGGADTQYF
TGTGCCAGTAGTATACAGGGAGGCGCAGATACGCAGTATTTT
>-|TRBV19|TRBD1|TRBJ2-3
CASSKQGSTDTQYF
TGTGCCAGTAGTAAACAGGGGAGCACAGATACGCAGTATTTT
>-|TRBV28|-|TRBJ1-1
CASSRGVGTEAFF
TGTGCCAGCTCCCGGGGGGTGGGCACTGAAGCTTTCTTT
>-|TRBV27|TRBD1|TRBJ2-7
CASSPGQGAYEQYF
TGTGCCAGCAGTCCGGGACAGGGGGCCTACGAGCAGTACTTC
>-|TRBV2|TRBD1|TRBJ1-4
CASSGGQITNEKLFF
TGTGCCAGCAGTGGGGGACAGATAACTAATGAAAAACTGTTTTTT
>-|TRBV28|-|TRBJ1-5
CASSLWGVFRNQPQHF
TGTGCCAGCAGTTTATGGGGCGTTTTCCGGAATCAGCCCCAGCATTTT
>-|TRBV7-8|-|TRBJ1-2
CASSLTLGANYGYTF
TGTGCCAGCAGCTTGACCTTGGGAGCTAACTATGGCTACACCTTC
>many|TRBV5-6|TRBD1|TRBJ2-7
CASSPPGDRGEQYF
TGTGCCAGCAGCCCACCCGGGGACAGGGGCGAGCAGTACTTC
>once|TRBV4-1|-|TRBJ2-1
CASSPTAWGDYNEQFF
TGCGCCAGCAGCCCCACGGCCTGGGGGGATTACAATGAGCAGTTCTTC
>once|TRBV27|-|TRBJ2-2
CASSRGRTGELFF
TGTGCCAGCAGCAGGGGCCGAACCGGGGAGCTGTTTTTT
>-|TRBV7-9|-|TRBJ2-3
CASSFTSRDDPQYF
TGTGCCAGCAGCTTCACCTCTAGAGATGATCCGCAGTATTTT
>few|TRBV11-2|TRBD1|TRBJ2-1
CASSYQDRVGDEQFF
TGTGCCAGCAGCTATCAGGACAGGGTGGGGGATGAGCAGTTCTTC
>few|TRBV19|-|TRBJ1-1
CASSMFGEGTEAFF
TGTGCCAGTAGTATGTTCGGGGAGGGCACTGAAGCTTTCTTT